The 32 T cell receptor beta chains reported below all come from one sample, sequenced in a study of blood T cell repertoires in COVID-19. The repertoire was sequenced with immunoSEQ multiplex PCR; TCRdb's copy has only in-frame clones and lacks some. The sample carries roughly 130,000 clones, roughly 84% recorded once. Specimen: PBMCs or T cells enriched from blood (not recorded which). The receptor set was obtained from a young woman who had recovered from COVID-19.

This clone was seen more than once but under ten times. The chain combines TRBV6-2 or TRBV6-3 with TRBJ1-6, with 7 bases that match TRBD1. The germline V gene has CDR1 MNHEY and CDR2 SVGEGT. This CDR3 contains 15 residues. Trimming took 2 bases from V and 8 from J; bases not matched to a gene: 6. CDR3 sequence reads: CASSYLTGEDSPLHF. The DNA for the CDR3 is TGTGCCAGCAGTTACCTAACAGGGGAAGATTCACCCCTCCACTTT.

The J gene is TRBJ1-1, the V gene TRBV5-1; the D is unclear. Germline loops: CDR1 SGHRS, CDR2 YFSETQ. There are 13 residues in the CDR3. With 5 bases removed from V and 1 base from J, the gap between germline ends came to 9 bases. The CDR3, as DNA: TGCGCCAGCAGTTCATTCGGGAACACTGAAGCTTTCTTT. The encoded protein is CASSSFGNTEAFF.

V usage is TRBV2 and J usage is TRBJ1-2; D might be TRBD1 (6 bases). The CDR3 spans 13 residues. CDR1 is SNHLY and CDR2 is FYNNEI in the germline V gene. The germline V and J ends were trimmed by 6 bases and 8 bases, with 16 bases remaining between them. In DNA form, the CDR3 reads TGTGCCAGCAGGGGGGCTTCGGTGAAGGGCTACACCTTC. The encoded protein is CASRGASVKGYTF. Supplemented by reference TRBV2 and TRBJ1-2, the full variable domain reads EPEVTQTPSHQVTQMGQEVILRCVPISNHLYFYWYRQILGQKVEFLVSFYNNEISEKSEIFDDQFSVERPDGSNFTLKIRSTKLEDSAMYFCASRGASVKGYTFGSGTRLTVV.

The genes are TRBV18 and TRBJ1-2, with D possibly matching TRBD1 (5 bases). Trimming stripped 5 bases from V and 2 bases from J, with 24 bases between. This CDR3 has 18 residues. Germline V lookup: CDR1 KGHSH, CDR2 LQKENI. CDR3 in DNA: TGTGCCAGCTCAGGCCTTAGTCAGGGTGAAGCTGGAAACTATGGCTACACCTTC. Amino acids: CASSGLSQGEAGNYGYTF.

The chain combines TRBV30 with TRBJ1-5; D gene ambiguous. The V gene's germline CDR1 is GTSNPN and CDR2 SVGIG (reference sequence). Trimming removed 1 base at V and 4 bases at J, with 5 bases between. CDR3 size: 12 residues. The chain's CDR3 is CAWSAQNQPQHF. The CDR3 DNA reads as TGTGCCTGGAGTGCCCAAAATCAGCCCCAGCATTTT.

This chain's CDR3 is CSAQEGRPGYF. As DNA, the CDR3 is TGCAGTGCTCAGGAAGGGAGGCCTGGGTACTTC. The chain joins TRBV20-1 to TRBJ2-7; a possible D gene is TRBD2 (6 bases). The ends were cut back, 5 bases at V and 12 bases at J, with 17 bases in the middle. The CDR3 length is 11 residues. Germline CDR1 DFQATT, CDR2 SNEGSKA (reference sequence).

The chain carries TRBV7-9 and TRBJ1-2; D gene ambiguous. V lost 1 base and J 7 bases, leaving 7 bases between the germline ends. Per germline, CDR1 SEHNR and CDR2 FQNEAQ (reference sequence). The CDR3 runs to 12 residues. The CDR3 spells CASSLVRGGYTF. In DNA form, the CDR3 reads TGTGCCAGCAGCTTAGTCCGGGGTGGCTACACCTTC.

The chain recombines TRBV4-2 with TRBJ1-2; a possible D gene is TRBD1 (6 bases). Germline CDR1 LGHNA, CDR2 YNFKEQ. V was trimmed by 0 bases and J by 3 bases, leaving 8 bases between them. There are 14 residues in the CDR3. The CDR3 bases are TGTGCCAGCAGCCAAGACAGACAGGACTATGGCTACACCTTC. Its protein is CASSQDRQDYGYTF.

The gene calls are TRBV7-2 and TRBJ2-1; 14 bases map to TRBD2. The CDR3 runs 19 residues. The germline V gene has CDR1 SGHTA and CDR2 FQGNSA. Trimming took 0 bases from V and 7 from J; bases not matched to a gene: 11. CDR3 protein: CASSLAATSGRARDNEQFF. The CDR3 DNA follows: TGTGCCAGCAGCTTAGCGGCGACTAGCGGGAGGGCCAGGGATAATGAGCAGTTCTTC.

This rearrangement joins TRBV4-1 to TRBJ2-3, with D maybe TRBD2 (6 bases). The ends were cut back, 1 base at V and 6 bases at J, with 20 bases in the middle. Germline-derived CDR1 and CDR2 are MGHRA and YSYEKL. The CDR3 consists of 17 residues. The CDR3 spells CASSQGGVSGILDTQYF. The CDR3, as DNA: TGCGCCAGCAGCCAAGGGGGTGTTAGCGGCATATTGGATACGCAGTATTTT.

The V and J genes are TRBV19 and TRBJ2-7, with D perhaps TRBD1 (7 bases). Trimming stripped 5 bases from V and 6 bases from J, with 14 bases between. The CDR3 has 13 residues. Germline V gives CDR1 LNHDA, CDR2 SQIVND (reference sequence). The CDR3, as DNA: TGTGCCAGTAGTTCGACAGGGACTCGCGAGCAGTACTTC. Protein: CASSSTGTREQYF.

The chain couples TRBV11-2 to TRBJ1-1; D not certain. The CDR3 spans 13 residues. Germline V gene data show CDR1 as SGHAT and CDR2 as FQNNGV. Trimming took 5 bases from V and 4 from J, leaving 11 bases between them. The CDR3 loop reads CASSPSAPTEAFF. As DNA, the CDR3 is TGTGCCAGCAGCCCCAGCGCTCCCACTGAAGCTTTCTTT. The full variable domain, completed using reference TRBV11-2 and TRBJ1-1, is EAGVAQSPRYKIIEKRQSVAFWCNPISGHATLYWYQQILGQGPKLLIQFQNNGVVDDSQLPKDRFSAERLKGVDSTLKIQPAKLEDSAVYLCASSPSAPTEAFFGQGTRLTVV.

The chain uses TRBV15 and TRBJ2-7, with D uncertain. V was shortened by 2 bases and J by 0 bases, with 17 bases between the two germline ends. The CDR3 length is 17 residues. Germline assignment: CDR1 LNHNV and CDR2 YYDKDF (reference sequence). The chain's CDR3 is CATSRQAPTKSSYEQYF. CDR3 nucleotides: TGTGCCACCAGCAGACAGGCCCCAACGAAAAGCTCCTACGAGCAGTACTTC.

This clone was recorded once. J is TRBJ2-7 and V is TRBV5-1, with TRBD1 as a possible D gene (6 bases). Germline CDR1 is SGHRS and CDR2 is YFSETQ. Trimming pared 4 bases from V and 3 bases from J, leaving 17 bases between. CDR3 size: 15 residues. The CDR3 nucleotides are TGCGCCAGCAGCCGCCTACAGGGTAAGGTCTACGAGCAGTACTTC. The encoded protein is CASSRLQGKVYEQYF.

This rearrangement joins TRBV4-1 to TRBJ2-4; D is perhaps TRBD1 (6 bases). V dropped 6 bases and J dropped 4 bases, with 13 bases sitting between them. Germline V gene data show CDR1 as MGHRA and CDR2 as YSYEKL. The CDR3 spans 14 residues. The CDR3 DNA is TGCGCCAGCAGACCCATCGGACAGAAAAACATTCAGTACTTC. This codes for CASRPIGQKNIQYF.

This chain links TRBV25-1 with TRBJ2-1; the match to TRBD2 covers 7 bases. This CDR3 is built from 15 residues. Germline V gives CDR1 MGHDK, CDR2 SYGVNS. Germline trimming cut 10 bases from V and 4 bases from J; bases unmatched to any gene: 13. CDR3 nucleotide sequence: TGTGCCATCCCCGGGTCGCTAGCGGAATACAATGAGCAGTTCTTC. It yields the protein CAIPGSLAEYNEQFF.

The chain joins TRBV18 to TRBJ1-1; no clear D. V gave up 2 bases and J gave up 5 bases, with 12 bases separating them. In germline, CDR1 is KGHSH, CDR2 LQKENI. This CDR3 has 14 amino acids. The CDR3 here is CASSPSARGTEAFF. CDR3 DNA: TGTGCCAGCTCACCATCCGCCCGAGGGACTGAAGCTTTCTTT.

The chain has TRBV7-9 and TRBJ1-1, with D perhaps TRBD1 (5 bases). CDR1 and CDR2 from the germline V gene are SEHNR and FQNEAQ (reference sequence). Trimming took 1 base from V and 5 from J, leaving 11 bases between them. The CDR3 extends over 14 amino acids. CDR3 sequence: CASSLGLGGTEAFF. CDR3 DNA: TGTGCCAGCAGCTTAGGACTGGGGGGAACTGAAGCTTTCTTT.

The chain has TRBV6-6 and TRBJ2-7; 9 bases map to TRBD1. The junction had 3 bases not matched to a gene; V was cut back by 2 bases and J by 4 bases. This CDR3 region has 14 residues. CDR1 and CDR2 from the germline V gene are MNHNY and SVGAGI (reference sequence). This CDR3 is CASSYTGQGYEQYF. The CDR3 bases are TGTGCCAGCAGTTACACAGGACAGGGGTACGAGCAGTACTTC.

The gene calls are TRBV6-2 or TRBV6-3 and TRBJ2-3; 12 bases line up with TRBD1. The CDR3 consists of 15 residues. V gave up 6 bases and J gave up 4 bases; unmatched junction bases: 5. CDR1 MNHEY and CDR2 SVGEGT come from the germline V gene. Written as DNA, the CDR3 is TGTGCCAGCAGCCCCGGGACAGGGGGCTCAGATACGCAGTATTTT. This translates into CASSPGTGGSDTQYF.

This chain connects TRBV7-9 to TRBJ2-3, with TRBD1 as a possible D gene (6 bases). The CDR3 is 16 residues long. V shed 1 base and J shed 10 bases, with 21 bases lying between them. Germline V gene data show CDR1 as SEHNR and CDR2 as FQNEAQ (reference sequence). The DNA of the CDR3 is TGTGCCAGCAGCTTAGATGAAAGGACAGTGGTTCCCCCGCAGTATTTT. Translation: CASSLDERTVVPPQYF.

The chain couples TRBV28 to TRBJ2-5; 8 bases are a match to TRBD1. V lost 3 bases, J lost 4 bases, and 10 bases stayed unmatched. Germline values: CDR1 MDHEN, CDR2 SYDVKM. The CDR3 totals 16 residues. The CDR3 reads CASSFPGQGGSETQYF. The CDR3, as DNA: TGTGCCAGCAGTTTCCCCGGACAGGGAGGTTCAGAGACCCAGTACTTC. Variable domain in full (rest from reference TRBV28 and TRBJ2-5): DVKVTQSSRYLVKRTGEKVFLECVQDMDHENMFWYRQDPGLGLRLIYFSYDVKMKEKGDIPEGYSVSREKKERFSLILESASTNQTSMYLCASSFPGQGGSETQYFGPGTRLLVL.

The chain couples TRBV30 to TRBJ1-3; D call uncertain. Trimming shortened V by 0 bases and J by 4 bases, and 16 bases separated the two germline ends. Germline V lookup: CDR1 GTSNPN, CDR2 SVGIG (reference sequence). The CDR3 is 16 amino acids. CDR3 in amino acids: CAWSVAKTFRGNTIYF. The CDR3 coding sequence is TGTGCCTGGAGTGTTGCCAAGACTTTCCGAGGAAACACCATATATTTT.

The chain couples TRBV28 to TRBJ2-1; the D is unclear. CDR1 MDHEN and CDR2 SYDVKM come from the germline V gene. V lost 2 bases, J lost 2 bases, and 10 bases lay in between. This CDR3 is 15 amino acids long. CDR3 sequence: CASSLGGTTYNEQFF. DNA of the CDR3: TGTGCCAGCAGTTTAGGCGGTACGACCTACAATGAGCAGTTCTTC.

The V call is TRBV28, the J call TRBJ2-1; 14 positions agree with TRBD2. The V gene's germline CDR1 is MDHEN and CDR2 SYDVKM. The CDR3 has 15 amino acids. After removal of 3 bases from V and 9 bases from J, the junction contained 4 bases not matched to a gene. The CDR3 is CASSFGTSGSTEQFF. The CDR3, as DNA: TGTGCCAGCAGTTTCGGGACTAGCGGGAGTACTGAGCAGTTCTTC.

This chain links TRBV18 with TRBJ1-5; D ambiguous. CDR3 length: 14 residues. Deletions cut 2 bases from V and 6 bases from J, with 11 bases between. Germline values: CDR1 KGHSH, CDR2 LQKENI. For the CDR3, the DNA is TGTGCCAGCTCACCAACCGGGAGCGGTCAGCCCCAGCATTTT. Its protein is CASSPTGSGQPQHF. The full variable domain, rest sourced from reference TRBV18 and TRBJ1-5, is NAGVMQNPRHLVRRRGQEARLRCSPMKGHSHVYWYRQLPEEGLKFMVYLQKENIIDESGMPKERFSAEFPKEGPSILRIQQVVRGDSAAYFCASSPTGSGQPQHFGDGTRLSIL.

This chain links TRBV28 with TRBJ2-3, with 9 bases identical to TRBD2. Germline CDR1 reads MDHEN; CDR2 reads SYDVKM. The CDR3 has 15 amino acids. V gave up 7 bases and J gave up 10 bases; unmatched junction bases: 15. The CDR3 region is CASTPSLAGPRAQYF. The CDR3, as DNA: TGTGCCAGCACCCCGTCCCTAGCGGGACCACGGGCGCAGTATTTT.

CDR3 loop: CASSPPSRGEAFF. CDR3 nucleotides: TGTGCCAGCTCACCACCTAGCAGGGGAGAAGCTTTCTTT. The genes are TRBV18 and TRBJ1-1, with D possibly being TRBD1 (6 bases). Germline assignment: CDR1 KGHSH and CDR2 LQKENI. The CDR3 has 13 amino acids. Trimming removed 0 bases at V and 8 bases at J, with 10 bases between.

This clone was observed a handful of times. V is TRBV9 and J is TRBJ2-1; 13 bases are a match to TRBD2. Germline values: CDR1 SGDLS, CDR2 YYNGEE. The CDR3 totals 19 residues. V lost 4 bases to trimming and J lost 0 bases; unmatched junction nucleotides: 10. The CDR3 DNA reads TGTGCCAGCAGCCCGACACTAGCGGGAGGGCCCAGCTCCTACAATGAGCAGTTCTTC. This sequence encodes CASSPTLAGGPSSYNEQFF.

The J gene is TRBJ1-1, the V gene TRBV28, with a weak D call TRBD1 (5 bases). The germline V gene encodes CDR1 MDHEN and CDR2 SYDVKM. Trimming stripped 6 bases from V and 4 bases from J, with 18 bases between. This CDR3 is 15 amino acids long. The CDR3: CASRALGGGVTEAFF. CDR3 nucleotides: TGTGCCAGCAGGGCCCTCGGGGGTGGGGTCACTGAAGCTTTCTTT.

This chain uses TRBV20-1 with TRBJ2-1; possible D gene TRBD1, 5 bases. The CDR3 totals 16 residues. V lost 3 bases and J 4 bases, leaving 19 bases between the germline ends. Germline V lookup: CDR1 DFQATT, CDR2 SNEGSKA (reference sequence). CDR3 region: CSASEGRWGVYNEQFF. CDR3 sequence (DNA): TGCAGTGCTAGTGAAGGCCGGTGGGGCGTATACAATGAGCAGTTCTTC.

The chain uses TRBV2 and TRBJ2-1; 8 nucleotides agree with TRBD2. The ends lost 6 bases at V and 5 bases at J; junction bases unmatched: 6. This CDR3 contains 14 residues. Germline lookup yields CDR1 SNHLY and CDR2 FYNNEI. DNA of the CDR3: TGTGCCAGCAGAACGGGAGGGCCCAACAATGAGCAGTTCTTC. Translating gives CASRTGGPNNEQFF. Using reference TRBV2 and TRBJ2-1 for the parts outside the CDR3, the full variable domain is EPEVTQTPSHQVTQMGQEVILRCVPISNHLYFYWYRQILGQKVEFLVSFYNNEISEKSEIFDDQFSVERPDGSNFTLKIRSTKLEDSAMYFCASRTGGPNNEQFFGPGTRLTVL.